What follows describes a single T cell receptor beta chain. The data originate from a study of T cell changes during pregnancy in multiple sclerosis. The germline V gene has CDR1 SEHNR and CDR2 FQNEAQ (reference sequence). The CDR3 runs 14 residues. Trimming at V came to 2 bases and at J to 5 bases, leaving 4 bases not matched to a gene. Libraries were prepared by immunoSEQ multiplex PCR; TCRdb keeps only in-frame clonotypes and omits some of them. Here the sample spans 60,000 to 90,000 clones, 90% to 95% being singletons. This chain uses TRBV7-9 with TRBJ2-7; 9 positions match TRBD1. The starting material was peripheral blood, obtained after pregnancy. The TCR originated in a female donor in good health, enrolled as a control in a pregnancy study. The CDR3 is CASSLTGGSNEQYF. The CDR3 DNA sequence: TGTGCCAGCAGCTTAACAGGGGGCTCGAACGAGCAGTACTTC.